This T cell receptor beta chain was captured by sequencing in a study of T-cell reconstitution after alpha-beta-depleted transplantation in children. The CDR3 totals 11 residues. V gave up 0 bases and J gave up 6 bases, with 6 bases separating them. Germline V CDR1 and CDR2: DFQATT, SNEGSKA (reference sequence). The library targeted TCRbeta and was prepared with unique molecular identifiers. TCRdb reprocessed the PCR reads via MiXCR and lists one record per CDR3 protein. The table shows around 680,000 distinct CDR3 sequences, with roughly 17% occurring only once. This clonotype has at least ten counts.

The source was PBMCs from the stem cell graft donor, collected from the stem cell graft. The receptor was isolated from a human donor who donated a stem cell graft to a child with acute myeloid leukemia. The rearrangement joins TRBV20-1 to TRBJ2-7; D remains ambiguous. The CDR3, as DNA: TGCAGTGCTAGAGAGGACGGCGAGCAGTACTTC. This encodes CSAREDGEQYF.